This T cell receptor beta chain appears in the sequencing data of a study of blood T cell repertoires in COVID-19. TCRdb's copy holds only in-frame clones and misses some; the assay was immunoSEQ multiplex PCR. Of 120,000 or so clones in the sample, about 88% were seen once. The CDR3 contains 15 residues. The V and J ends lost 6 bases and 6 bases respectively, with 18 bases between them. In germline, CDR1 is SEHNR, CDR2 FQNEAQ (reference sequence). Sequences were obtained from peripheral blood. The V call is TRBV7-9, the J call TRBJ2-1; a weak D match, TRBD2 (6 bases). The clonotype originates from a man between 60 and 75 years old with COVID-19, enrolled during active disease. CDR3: CASRLLALSPNEQFF. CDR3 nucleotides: TGTGCCAGCAGGCTACTAGCCCTATCCCCCAATGAGCAGTTCTTC.